The clone carrying this TCR beta chain was seen ten or more times. The donor cohort consisted entirely of Caucasian adults residing in Nashville, Tennessee. This record comes from a study of shared clonotypes between healthy human individuals. Germline V gives CDR1 MGHRA, CDR2 YSYEKL. This CDR3 spans 13 amino acids. Sequencing was performed with immunoSEQ multiplex PCR; in TCRdb, only in-frame clones are kept and a portion is missing. The table has 100,000 or so clones, about half seen once. Sequencing used PBMCs. The chain joins TRBV4-1 to TRBJ2-5; D is unclear. The J call may be in error: the DNA end matches TRBJ2-7 better. The TCR comes from a woman aged 40 to 55 in good health. Some clones in this sample may be carry-over from other donors' samples. CDR3 amino acids: CASSQVAYYEQYF. The DNA of the CDR3 is TGCGCCAGCAGCCAAGTAGCTTACTACGAGCAGTACTTC.